This TCR beta chain was profiled in a study of blood T cell repertoires in COVID-19 (dated by TCRdb to 2018 to 2020). Notes on the research overall: Samples covering the acute and convalescent phases of COVID-19 were provided by collaborators in the United States, Italy and Spain. The prospective study material was composed of cDNA or gDNA derived from T cells, B-cell-depleted T cells, or PBMCs. The dataset comprised deeply sampled blood TCRbeta repertoires from subjects exposed to, actively infected with, or recovered from COVID-19. A freely available public database, intended as a resource for researchers studying the immune response to SARS-CoV-2, is where the repertoires were released. The samples were drawn from the first 160 participants of the ongoing ImmuneRACE study and from 1,254 subjects provided by 6 global collaborators. Sample metadata almost always included a de-identified subject ID, COVID-19 status, age in years and sex. HLA class I and class II types, where available, came from metadata supplied by the sample provider rather than from assay-based typing.

TCRbeta CDR3 regions were amplified from genomic DNA using the immunoSEQ Assay, a bias-controlled multiplex PCR. The paper's processing steps were these. Nucleated cell counts per sample were estimated from amplification of reference gene primers within the assay. Sequence reads were collapsed and filtered to measure the absolute abundance of every unique TCRbeta CDR3 rearrangement. Productive Simpson clonality was computed per sample as the square root of Simpson's diversity index over productive rearrangements. The clones in this table, taken by TCRdb from immuneACCESS, are in-frame only. Not every clone is retained; where verified, under half of the shortfall comes from an unresolved V gene, and the cause of the rest is unknown. V, J and clone size were drawn from that table, and D and trimming were deduced from the DNA. This sample holds 470,000 or so clones; about 89% were observed only once. The biggest ten clones account for around 4.5% of the sample.

The CDR3 has 13 amino acids, counting the end cysteine and phenylalanine. CDR3 DNA is the only sequence kept; it has 39 bases, read in frame from the first base. V lost 6 bases and J lost 4 bases; the stretch between them is 10 bases long. General findings and caveats noted by the study authors: The quantity of clinical and demographic metadata differed by source and by participant and was supplied without curation.

Collaborating institutions collected whole blood in K2EDTA tubes following their own protocols. For TCRbeta analysis, collaborator samples were shipped as frozen whole blood, as isolated PBMCs, or as DNA extracted from either sample type. A word on this clone: This receptor's antigen is unknown. No much larger clone is present one base from it, and per-base qualities are unavailable.

The receptor was derived from a woman in her twenties or thirties with acute or convalescent COVID-19. The chain links TRBV12-3 or TRBV12-4 with TRBJ2-1; the D segment cannot be called with confidence. Sequenced input: peripheral blood. The DNA sequence is as follows: TGTGCCAGCAGCCAATCTAGATACAATGAGCAGTTCTTC. Its protein reads: CASSQSRYNEQFF.